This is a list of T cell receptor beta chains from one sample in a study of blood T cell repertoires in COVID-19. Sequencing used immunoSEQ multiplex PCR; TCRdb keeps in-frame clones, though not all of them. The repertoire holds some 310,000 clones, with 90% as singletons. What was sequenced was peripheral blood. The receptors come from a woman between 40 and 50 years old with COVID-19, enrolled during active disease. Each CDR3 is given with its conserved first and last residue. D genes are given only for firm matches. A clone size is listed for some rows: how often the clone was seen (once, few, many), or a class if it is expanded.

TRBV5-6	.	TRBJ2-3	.	TGTGCCAGCAGCTTGGATCGGGATACGCAGTATTTT	CASSLDRDTQYF
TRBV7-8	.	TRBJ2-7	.	TGTGCCAGCAGCTATGCGGCGGGGGCCGGGGGAGGTGAGCAGTACTTC	CASSYAAGAGGGEQYF
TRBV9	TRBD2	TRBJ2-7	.	TGTGCCAGCAGCGTAGCAACTAGCGGTTACTACGAGCAGTACTTC	CASSVATSGYYEQYF
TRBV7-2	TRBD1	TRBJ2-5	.	TGTGCCAGCAGCTTAAAGGTGGGACAGGGTCCCCAAGAGACCCAGTACTTC	CASSLKVGQGPQETQYF
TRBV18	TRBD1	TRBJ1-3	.	TGTGCCAGCTCACCCTCACCAGGGGGCGCATCTGGAAACACCATATATTTT	CASSPSPGGASGNTIYF
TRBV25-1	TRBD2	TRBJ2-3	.	TGTGCCAGCACCACCGGGGGGAGCGGCACAGATACGCAGTATTTT	CASTTGGSGTDTQYF
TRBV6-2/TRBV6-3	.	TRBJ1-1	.	TGTGCCAGCAGTGAGGTCCGGGGGATTCGAAACACTGAAGCTTTCTTT	CASSEVRGIRNTEAFF
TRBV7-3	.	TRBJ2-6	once	TGTGCCAGCAGCTTGAGACAGGCTGGGGCCAACGTCCTGACTTTC	CASSLRQAGANVLTF
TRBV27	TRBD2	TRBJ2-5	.	TGTGCCAGCAGCGCGGGACTAGCGACGTACCAAGAGACCCAGTACTTC	CASSAGLATYQETQYF
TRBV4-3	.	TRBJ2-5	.	TGCGCCAGCAGCCAAGATCTTAACAGGGAGAGGGAGACCCAGTACTTC	CASSQDLNRERETQYF
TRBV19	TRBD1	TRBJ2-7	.	TGTGCCAGTAGTATCGAAGGGGGCTGGGACGAGCAGTACTTC	CASSIEGGWDEQYF
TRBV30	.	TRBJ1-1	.	TGTGCCTGGAGTGTACAGTCCTTATCCGCGGGCTCTGAAGCTTTCTTT	CAWSVQSLSAGSEAFF
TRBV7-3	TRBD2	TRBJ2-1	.	TGTGCCAGCAGTTCCGGGACTAGCCGGATGAATGAGCAGTTCTTC	CASSSGTSRMNEQFF
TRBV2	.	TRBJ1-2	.	TGTGCCAGCATGGTCGGACTTCTTACCTTC	CASMVGLLTF
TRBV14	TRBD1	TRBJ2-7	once	TGTGCCAGCAGCCAAGTCACCAGGGGGTACTACGAGCAGTACTTC	CASSQVTRGYYEQYF
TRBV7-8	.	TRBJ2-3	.	TGTGCCAGCAGCCCTCGTAGGGAGCGGTATACGCAGTATTTT	CASSPRRERYTQYF
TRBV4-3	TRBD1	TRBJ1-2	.	TGCGCCAGCAGCCGATCACGGACAGGGGGGAACGGCTACACCTTC	CASSRSRTGGNGYTF
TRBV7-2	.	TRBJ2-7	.	TGTGCCAGCAGCCTCCTCCGGGACTACGAGCAGTACTTC	CASSLLRDYEQYF
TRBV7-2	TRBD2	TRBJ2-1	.	TGTGCCAGCAGCAAACTAGCGGGGGCCCTCCACAATGAGCAGTTCTTC	CASSKLAGALHNEQFF
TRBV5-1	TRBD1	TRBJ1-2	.	TGCGCCAGCAGCCCTGGGACAGGGGGAGGCGGCTACACCTTC	CASSPGTGGGGYTF
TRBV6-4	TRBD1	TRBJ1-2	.	TGTGCCAGCAGTCGAATCTTCACAGGGACAGCCCCGAACTATGGCTACACCTTC	CASSRIFTGTAPNYGYTF
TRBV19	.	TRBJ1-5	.	TGTGCCAGTACCTCCGTTTTTCCTCCTAGCCCCCAGCATTTT	CASTSVFPPSPQHF
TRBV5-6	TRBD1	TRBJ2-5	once	TGTGCCAGCAGCTTACCGGGACAGGGGCAAGAGACCCAGTACTTC	CASSLPGQGQETQYF
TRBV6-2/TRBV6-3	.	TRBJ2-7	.	TGTGCCAGCAGCTGGCCGGCGGGCTCCGTACCCTACGAGCAGTACTTC	CASSWPAGSVPYEQYF
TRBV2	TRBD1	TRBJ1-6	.	TGTGCCAGCAGTGTCGAGGGGGCTCATAATTCACCCCTCCACTTT	CASSVEGAHNSPLHF
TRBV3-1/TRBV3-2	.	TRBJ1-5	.	TGTGCCAGCACCCCGATAGTGCGGTCAGATAGCAATCAGCCCCAGCATTTT	CASTPIVRSDSNQPQHF
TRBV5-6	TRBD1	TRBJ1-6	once	TGTGCCAGCAGCTCAGCCACAGGGGGCTTTTCACCCCTCCACTTT	CASSSATGGFSPLHF
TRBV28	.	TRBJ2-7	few	TGTGCCAGCAGCTTAATTAGAGACGAGCAGTACTTC	CASSLIRDEQYF
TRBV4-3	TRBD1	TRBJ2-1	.	TGCGCCAGCAGCCAAGAAGCCAGGGGGCTTAGTGAGCAGTTCTTC	CASSQEARGLSEQFF
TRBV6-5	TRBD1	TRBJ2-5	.	TGTGCCAGCAGTTACTCACAGGGGGCGGGACAAGAGACCCAGTACTTC	CASSYSQGAGQETQYF
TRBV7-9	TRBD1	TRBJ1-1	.	TGTGCCAGCAGCCGCAGACAGGGGCTACAACCTGAAGCTTTCTTT	CASSRRQGLQPEAFF
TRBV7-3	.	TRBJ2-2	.	TGTGCCAGCAGCTTAGCAGTCTCCGGGGAGCTGTTTTTT	CASSLAVSGELFF
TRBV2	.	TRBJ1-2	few	TGTGCCAACCATCGGGACACGAACTATGGCTACACCTTC	CANHRDTNYGYTF
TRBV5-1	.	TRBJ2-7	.	TGCGCCAGCAGCTTCTTACCCGGAGGAACCTCCTACGAGCAGTACTTC	CASSFLPGGTSYEQYF
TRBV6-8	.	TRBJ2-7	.	TGTGCCAGCACCATAAACCCTGTTAAACTAGACCGTCACTACGAGCAGTACTTC	CASTINPVKLDRHYEQYF
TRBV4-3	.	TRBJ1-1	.	TGCGCCAGCAGCCGAGGAGGGTCTGAAGCTTTCTTT	CASSRGGSEAFF